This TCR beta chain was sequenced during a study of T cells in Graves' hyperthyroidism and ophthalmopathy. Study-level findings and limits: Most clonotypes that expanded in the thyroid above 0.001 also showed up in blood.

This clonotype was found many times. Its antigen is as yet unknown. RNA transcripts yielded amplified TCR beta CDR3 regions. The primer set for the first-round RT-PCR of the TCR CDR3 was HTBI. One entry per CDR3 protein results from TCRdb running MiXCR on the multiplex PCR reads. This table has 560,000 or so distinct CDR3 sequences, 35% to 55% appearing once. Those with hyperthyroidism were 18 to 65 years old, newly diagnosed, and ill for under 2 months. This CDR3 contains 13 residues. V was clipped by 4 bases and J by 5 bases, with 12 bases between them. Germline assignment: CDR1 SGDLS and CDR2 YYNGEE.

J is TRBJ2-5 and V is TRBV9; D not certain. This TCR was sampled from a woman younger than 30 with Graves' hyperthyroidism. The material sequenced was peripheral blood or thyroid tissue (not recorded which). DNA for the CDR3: TGTGCCAGCAGCCCGACTTGGTGGGAGACCCAGTACTTC. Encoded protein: CASSPTWWETQYF.